These 2 T cell receptor beta chains originate from one sample sequenced in a study of T cell changes during pregnancy in multiple sclerosis. Clones were read by immunoSEQ multiplex PCR, and TCRdb kept only the in-frame ones, dropping some. This table has tens of thousands of clones, roughly nine tenths appearing once. The sample in question was peripheral blood, obtained before pregnancy. Receptor source: a female donor with multiple sclerosis, enrolled in a pregnancy study.

The chain employs TRBV2 and TRBJ2-1; D possibly corresponds to TRBD2 (5 bases). Germline CDR1 and CDR2: SNHLY and FYNNEI. This CDR3 contains 16 residues. Trimming took 0 bases from V and 0 from J, leaving 9 bases between them. This CDR3 is CASSEAGLNSYNEQFF. CDR3 bases: TGTGCCAGCAGTGAAGCAGGACTTAACTCCTACAATGAGCAGTTCTTC.

The chain joins TRBV7-8 to TRBJ1-1; 10 positions agree with TRBD1. With V trimmed by 5 bases and J by 5 bases, 8 bases remained unmatched. The CDR3 runs to 15 residues. Germline V gene lookup returns CDR1 SGHVS and CDR2 FQNEAQ. CDR3 protein: CASSGRTGGGTEAFF. CDR3 nucleotides: TGTGCCAGCAGCGGGAGGACAGGGGGTGGTACTGAAGCTTTCTTT.